The clone carrying this T cell receptor beta chain appeared a few times. The antigen is unknown. TCRdb passed the reads through MiXCR, listing each CDR3 protein once. This table has approximately 500,000 distinct CDR3 sequences, 16% appearing once. This entry comes from a study of T cell repertoires in cytomegalovirus infection. Study-level results: CMV-specific HLA-C-restricted TCR beta clonotypes dominated the ex vivo response.

The junction had 6 bases not matched to a gene; V was cut back by 0 bases and J by 0 bases. This CDR3 spans 17 amino acids. The germline V gene encodes CDR1 MGHRA and CDR2 YSYEKL. The sample was CD8+ T cells from PBMCs. The chain joins TRBV4-1 to TRBJ1-1; 8 bases line up with TRBD1. The clonotype comes from a human donor in good health (CMV status not recorded). Some clones in this sample may be carry-over from other donors' samples. The CDR3 spells CASSQEGGTGLNTEAFF. The CDR3 DNA is TGCGCCAGCAGCCAAGAGGGGGGGACAGGACTGAACACTGAAGCTTTCTTT.